These 16 T cell receptor beta chains share one sample of origin, sequenced in a study of OX40 agonist ivuxolimab in advanced cancers. Method: immunoSEQ multiplex PCR; TCRdb's copy keeps in-frame clones and lacks some. The sample consists of around 70,000 clones, roughly 80% of them appearing once. The sample was CD4+ or CD8+ T cells sorted from blood, taken in a trial of the OX40 agonist ivuxolimab. These receptors were collected from an adult with an advanced solid tumor such as melanoma, head and neck, liver or kidney cancer.

This clone appeared once. The chain uses TRBV28 and TRBJ2-1; 8 positions match TRBD2. Losses at the gene ends were 6 bases for V and 8 bases for J; bases not matched to a gene: 15. CDR1 and CDR2 from the germline V gene are MDHEN and SYDVKM. This CDR3 contains 16 residues. CDR3 in amino acids: CASRPQEAGELDEQFF. For the CDR3, the DNA is TGTGCCAGCAGGCCCCAAGAAGCGGGAGAGTTAGATGAGCAGTTCTTC.

As regards this clone: A junction boundary mismatches the germline segment, possibly from a read error. The J gene is TRBJ1-1, the V gene TRBV30; D is possibly TRBD1 (5 bases). This CDR3 is 14 amino acids long. Germline CDR1 GTSNPN, CDR2 SVGIG (reference sequence). The chain's CDR3 is CARSPVGGVTEAFF. The CDR3, as DNA: TGTGCCCGGAGCCCCGTGGGGGGTGTCACTGAAGCTTTCTTT.

This sequence joins TRBV7-6 and TRBJ2-7, with D unclear. Trimming stripped 1 base from V and 8 bases from J, with 15 bases between. The CDR3 loop spans 14 amino acids. CDR1 SGHVS and CDR2 FNYEAQ come from the germline V gene. The CDR3 sequence is CASSLDQSSRKQYF. CDR3 nucleotides: TGTGCCAGCAGCTTAGACCAGAGTTCGAGGAAGCAGTACTTC.

This clone was found a few times. The chain combines TRBV28 with TRBJ1-1; D may be TRBD1 (5 bases). The CDR3 contains 13 residues. In germline, CDR1 is MDHEN, CDR2 SYDVKM. V was clipped by 5 bases and J by 1 base, with 8 bases between them. This chain's CDR3 is CASSLTGNTEAFF. CDR3 in DNA: TGTGCCAGCAGTCTTACAGGGAACACTGAAGCTTTCTTT.

The gene calls are TRBV6-5 and TRBJ2-6; D is unclear. Looked up from germline, CDR1 is MNHEY and CDR2 is SVGAGI. Between the trimmed V and J ends, which lost 3 bases and 2 bases, there was a span of 2 bases. This CDR3 comprises 13 residues. CDR3 DNA sequence: TGTGCCAGCAGTTATGCTGGGGCCAACGTCCTGACTTTC. As protein: CASSYAGANVLTF.

In this sample, this clone turned up once. Given a much more abundant clone one base away, this may be a read error. The sample carries other DNA sequences with the same CDR3. This chain connects TRBV6-1 to TRBJ1-3, with D unresolved. The V end was cut by 6 bases, the J end by 0 bases, with 9 bases between. The germline V gene encodes CDR1 MNHNS and CDR2 SASEGT. This CDR3 region has 14 residues. This CDR3 is CASRAPSSGNTIYF. The CDR3 bases are TGTGCCAGCAGGGCTCCTAGCTCTGGAAACACCATATATTTT.

The chain recombines TRBV5-8 with TRBJ2-1; unclear D gene. The germline V gene has CDR1 SGHTS and CDR2 YDEGEE. The CDR3 spans 13 residues. Trimming left V 0 bases short and J 9 bases short, with 10 bases between. The CDR3: CASSLEPVGEQFF. CDR3 DNA sequence: TGTGCCAGCAGCTTGGAGCCCGTGGGTGAGCAGTTCTTC.

This chain connects TRBV5-1 to TRBJ2-1, with 14 bases identical to TRBD2. V shed 4 bases, J shed 8 bases, and the junction held 14 bases outside the gene matches. The CDR3 runs to 18 residues. Germline CDR1 SGHRS, CDR2 YFSETQ. In nucleotides, the CDR3 is TGCGCCAGCAGCACCGGACTAGCGGGGGGCCTCGGACGATATGAGCAGTTCTTC. This codes for CASSTGLAGGLGRYEQFF. The entire variable domain, with the rest obtained from reference TRBV5-1 and TRBJ2-1, is as follows: KAGVTQTPRYLIKTRGQQVTLSCSPISGHRSVSWYQQTPGQGLQFLFEYFSETQRNKGNFPGRFSGRQFSNSRSEMNVSTLELGDSALYLCASSTGLAGGLGRYEQFFGPGTRLTVL.

V is TRBV11-2 and J is TRBJ2-1, with D perhaps being TRBD1 or TRBD2 (6 bases each). V was trimmed by 3 bases and J by 5 bases, leaving 14 bases between them. From germline, CDR1 is SGHAT and CDR2 FQNNGV. The CDR3 has 15 amino acids. The CDR3 loop is CASSFPGAIDNEQFF. The CDR3 region has the DNA TGTGCCAGCAGCTTCCCGGGGGCGATTGACAATGAGCAGTTCTTC. The whole variable domain, remainder taken from reference TRBV11-2 and TRBJ2-1, is EAGVAQSPRYKIIEKRQSVAFWCNPISGHATLYWYQQILGQGPKLLIQFQNNGVVDDSQLPKDRFSAERLKGVDSTLKIQPAKLEDSAVYLCASSFPGAIDNEQFFGPGTRLTVL.

The gene calls are TRBV19 and TRBJ1-5; perhaps TRBD1 as D (6 bases). The CDR3 is 15 residues long. CDR1 LNHDA and CDR2 SQIVND come from the germline V gene (reference sequence). V was shortened by 5 bases and J by 4 bases, with 15 bases between the two germline ends. This chain's CDR3 is CASSPLGGRNQPQHF. The CDR3 DNA is TGTGCCAGTAGTCCCCTCGGGGGCAGGAATCAGCCCCAGCATTTT.

The rearrangement uses TRBV28 and TRBJ1-2, with TRBD1 as a possible D gene (5 bases). Trimming shortened V by 4 bases and J by 0 bases, and 12 bases separated the two germline ends. Looked up from germline, CDR1 is MDHEN and CDR2 is SYDVKM. The CDR3 is 15 residues long. CDR3 coding DNA: TGTGCCAGCAGTTGGGCAGGGCGCTCTAACTATGGCTACACCTTC. Amino acids: CASSWAGRSNYGYTF.

V and J are TRBV7-2 and TRBJ2-1, with 15 bases fitting TRBD2. This CDR3 is 17 amino acids long. Germline trimming cut 1 base from V and 7 bases from J; bases unmatched to any gene: 5. Germline V gene data show CDR1 as SGHTA and CDR2 as FQGNSA. The CDR3 DNA reads as TGTGCCAGCAGCTTAGTAGGACTAGCGGGAGGGCCGAATGAGCAGTTCTTC. It yields the protein CASSLVGLAGGPNEQFF.

The chain links TRBV6-6 to TRBJ1-2; D unresolved. V lost 11 bases, J lost 0 bases, and 13 bases lay in between. The CDR3 totals 13 residues. Germline V CDR1 and CDR2: MNHNY, SVGAGI (reference sequence). The CDR3 is CASRAWANYGYTF. The CDR3 coding sequence is TGTGCCTCGAGGGCTTGGGCTAACTATGGCTACACCTTC.

This clone was counted only a few times. In nucleotides, the CDR3 is TGTGCCAGCAGCACGGGTAATCAGCCCCAGCATTTT. It is translated as CASSTGNQPQHF. The V call is TRBV27, the J call TRBJ1-5; no reliable D call. Germline CDR1 and CDR2: MNHEY and SMNVEV (reference sequence). V was shortened by 6 bases and J by 4 bases, with 7 bases between the two germline ends. The CDR3 length is 12 residues.

DNA for the CDR3: TGTGCCTGGAGACCACAGGGAGGCTGGACTGAAGCTTTCTTT. Its translation: CAWRPQGGWTEAFF. This rearrangement joins TRBV30 to TRBJ1-1; maybe TRBD1 (6 bases). V was pared by 3 bases and J by 5 bases, with 16 bases between. This CDR3 spans 14 amino acids. In germline, CDR1 is GTSNPN, CDR2 SVGIG (reference sequence).

This chain links TRBV6-1 with TRBJ1-1; 7 nucleotides line up with TRBD1. This CDR3 has 12 residues. CDR1 and CDR2 (germline): MNHNS, SASEGT. The V segment lost 5 bases and the J segment 10 bases; nucleotides outside the gene matches: 7. For the CDR3, the DNA is TGTGCCAGCAGTCTAATACAGGGGCCAGCTTTCTTT. Its protein is CASSLIQGPAFF.